The 10 T cell receptor beta chains given below trace back to one sample, sequenced in a study of identical twins. TCRdb recomputed calls from the 5' RACE reads with MiXCR, one row per CDR3 protein. Of 640,000 or so distinct CDR3 sequences in the sample, around 6% are singletons; the top ten hold 1.5% to 2%. Sequencing was performed on naive T cells sorted from blood. These receptors all stem from a man younger than 35 in good health.

The rearrangement uses TRBV7-9 and TRBJ2-5, with D perhaps TRBD1 or TRBD2 (5 bases each). Germline V CDR1 and CDR2: SEHNR, FQNEAQ (reference sequence). Trimming left V 0 bases short and J 5 bases short, with 16 bases between. The CDR3 contains 16 residues. The CDR3 loop is CASSLAPAGRGETQYF. As DNA, the CDR3 is TGTGCCAGCAGCTTAGCGCCTGCAGGGCGCGGGGAGACCCAGTACTTC. Full variable domain (outside the CDR3, taken from reference TRBV7-9 and TRBJ2-5): DTGVSQNPRHKITKRGQNVTFRCDPISEHNRLYWYRQTLGQGPEFLTYFQNEAQLEKSRLLSDRFSAERPKGSFSTLEIQRTEQGDSAMYLCASSLAPAGRGETQYFGPGTRLLVL.

This clonotype was detected many times. The chain joins TRBV4-3 to TRBJ2-2, with D unclear. In germline, CDR1 is LGHNA, CDR2 YSLEER. The CDR3 has 13 amino acids. The V end was cut by 4 bases, the J end by 7 bases, with 10 bases between. The CDR3 DNA follows: TGCGCCAGCAGCCCGGCACCTCTCGGGGAGCTGTTTTTT. This translates into CASSPAPLGELFF.

This clonotype was seen more than once but under ten times. The V and J genes are TRBV20-1 and TRBJ2-1; D is unresolved. CDR1 is DFQATT, CDR2 SNEGSKA, per germline (reference sequence). CDR3 length equals 16 residues. V was clipped by 0 bases and J by 3 bases, with 15 bases between them. The CDR3 nucleotides read TGCAGTGCTAGAGATTCTGGACGGGCTCTCTACAATGAGCAGTTCTTC. Translation gives CSARDSGRALYNEQFF.

The table lists this clonotype with many counts. J is TRBJ2-7 and V is TRBV6-5; 9 positions match TRBD1. J lost 6 bases, V lost 0 bases, and 3 bases had no gene match. The length of the CDR3 is 14 residues. From germline, CDR1 is MNHEY and CDR2 SVGAGI. The chain's CDR3 is CASSYSGQGSEQYF. CDR3 DNA sequence: TGTGCCAGCAGTTACTCAGGACAGGGGTCCGAGCAGTACTTC.

In its sample, this clonotype was seen many times. CDR3 nucleotides: TGTGCCACCAGTGATGGGGACGGACCTAGCACAGATACGCAGTATTTT. Amino acids: CATSDGDGPSTDTQYF. The chain joins TRBV24-1 to TRBJ2-3, with D perhaps TRBD1 or TRBD2 (5 bases each). The CDR3 loop spans 16 amino acids. Trimming took off 3 bases at V and 0 bases at J, with 12 bases between the two ends. CDR1 is KGHDR and CDR2 is SFDVKD in the germline V gene.

This chain links TRBV5-1 with TRBJ2-2; D call uncertain. Trimming removed 7 bases at V and 7 bases at J, with 11 bases between. Germline CDR1 reads SGHRS; CDR2 reads YFSETQ. The CDR3 has 12 residues. The CDR3 spells CASLASDGELFF. CDR3 DNA sequence: TGCGCCAGCTTGGCAAGTGACGGGGAGCTGTTTTTT.

The chain uses TRBV29-1 and TRBJ2-1; D is uncertain. The germline V and J ends were trimmed by 1 base and 0 bases, with 7 bases remaining between them. The CDR3 length is 14 residues. Germline V CDR1 and CDR2: SQVTM, ANQGSEA. DNA of the CDR3: TGCAGCGTTGAAGGGCAAAGCTCCTACAATGAGCAGTTCTTC. Translation: CSVEGQSSYNEQFF.

This clonotype occurred many times. This chain links TRBV6-2 or TRBV6-3 with TRBJ2-1; D remains unclear. This CDR3 spans 16 amino acids. CDR1 MNHEY and CDR2 SVGEGT come from the germline V gene. V was cut by 5 bases and J by 8 bases, with 22 bases left in between. CDR3 residues: CASSKTRGIPVDEQFF. CDR3 DNA: TGTGCCAGCAGTAAAACCCGCGGTATTCCGGTGGATGAGCAGTTCTTC.

The CDR3 nucleotides are TGTGCCAGCAGCTTAGGTCACAGGGAAGCTGGAAACACCATATATTTT. Protein product: CASSLGHREAGNTIYF. The chain is built from TRBV7-6 and TRBJ1-3, with D tentatively TRBD1 (6 bases). The CDR3 has 16 residues. Germline CDR1 SGHVS, CDR2 FNYEAQ. The V and J ends lost 1 base and 2 bases respectively, with 12 bases between them.

This clonotype has at least ten counts. This chain connects TRBV20-1 to TRBJ2-2; perhaps TRBD1 as D (6 bases). The germline V gene has CDR1 DFQATT and CDR2 SNEGSKA (reference sequence). V lost 6 bases to trimming and J lost 2 bases, with 13 bases between them. The CDR3 extends over 14 amino acids. The CDR3 loop reads CSATDRTNTGELFF. The CDR3 DNA follows: TGCAGTGCCACCGACAGGACAAACACCGGGGAGCTGTTTTTT.